This T cell receptor beta chain comes out of a study of blood T cell repertoires in COVID-19. Study-wide background: The samples span acute and convalescent COVID-19 from the United States, Italy and Spain. T cells, B-cell-depleted T cells, or PBMCs supplied cDNA or gDNA.

Germline loops: CDR1 LNHDA, CDR2 SQIVND (reference sequence). This CDR3 is built from 15 residues. The germline V and J ends were trimmed by 5 bases and 0 bases, with 11 bases remaining between them. While infection was still active, Seattle patients were enrolled and then followed longitudinally. As handled by the study authors: How many nucleated cells were present was estimated from reference gene primer amplification. Sequencing was performed with immunoSEQ multiplex PCR; in TCRdb, only in-frame clones are kept and a portion is missing. V, J and clone size are taken as reported in that table, and D and trimming were inferred from the DNA itself. The data contain roughly 260,000 clones, 75% to 95% of them singletons.

This chain connects TRBV19 to TRBJ1-3; D remains unclear. This sequence was found in a person between 18 and 30 years old with COVID-19, enrolled during active disease. What was sequenced was peripheral blood. DNA of the CDR3: TGTGCCAGTAGTCCCGGGATCTTCTCTGGAAACACCATATATTTT. Its protein is CASSPGIFSGNTIYF.